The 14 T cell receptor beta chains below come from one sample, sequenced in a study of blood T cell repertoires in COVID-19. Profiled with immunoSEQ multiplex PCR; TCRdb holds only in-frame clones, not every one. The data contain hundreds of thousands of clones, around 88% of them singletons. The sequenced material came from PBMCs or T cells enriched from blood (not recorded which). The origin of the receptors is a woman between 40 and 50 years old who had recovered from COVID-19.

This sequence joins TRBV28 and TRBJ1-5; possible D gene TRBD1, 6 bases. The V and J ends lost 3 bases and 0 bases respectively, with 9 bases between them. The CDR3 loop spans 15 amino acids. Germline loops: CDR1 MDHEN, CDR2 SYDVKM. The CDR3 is CASSLTGHSNQPQHF. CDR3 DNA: TGTGCCAGCAGTTTGACAGGACATAGCAATCAGCCCCAGCATTTT. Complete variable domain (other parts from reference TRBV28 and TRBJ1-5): DVKVTQSSRYLVKRTGEKVFLECVQDMDHENMFWYRQDPGLGLRLIYFSYDVKMKEKGDIPEGYSVSREKKERFSLILESASTNQTSMYLCASSLTGHSNQPQHFGDGTRLSIL.

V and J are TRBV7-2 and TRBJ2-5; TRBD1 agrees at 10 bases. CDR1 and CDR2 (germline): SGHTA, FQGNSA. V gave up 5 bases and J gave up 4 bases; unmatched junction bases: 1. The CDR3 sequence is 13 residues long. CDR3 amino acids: CASSRTGGETQYF. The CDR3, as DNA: TGTGCCAGCAGCCGGACAGGGGGAGAGACCCAGTACTTC.

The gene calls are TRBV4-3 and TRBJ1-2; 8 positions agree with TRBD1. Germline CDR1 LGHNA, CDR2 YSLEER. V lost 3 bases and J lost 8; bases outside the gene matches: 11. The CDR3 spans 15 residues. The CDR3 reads CASSQEWGRGLGYTF. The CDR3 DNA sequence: TGCGCCAGCAGCCAGGAATGGGGCAGGGGGCTGGGCTACACCTTC.

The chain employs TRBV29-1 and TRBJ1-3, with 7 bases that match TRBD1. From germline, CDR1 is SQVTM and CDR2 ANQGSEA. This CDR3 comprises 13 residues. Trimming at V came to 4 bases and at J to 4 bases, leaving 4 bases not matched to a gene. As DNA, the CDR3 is TGCAGCGTTGCAACAGGGGTCGGAAACACCATATATTTT. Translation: CSVATGVGNTIYF.

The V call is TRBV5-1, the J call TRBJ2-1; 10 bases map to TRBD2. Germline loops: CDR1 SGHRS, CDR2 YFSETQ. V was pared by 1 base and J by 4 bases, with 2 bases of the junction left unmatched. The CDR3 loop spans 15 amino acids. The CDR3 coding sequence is TGCGCCAGCAGCTTGCAACTAGCGGGGTACAATGAGCAGTTCTTC. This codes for CASSLQLAGYNEQFF.

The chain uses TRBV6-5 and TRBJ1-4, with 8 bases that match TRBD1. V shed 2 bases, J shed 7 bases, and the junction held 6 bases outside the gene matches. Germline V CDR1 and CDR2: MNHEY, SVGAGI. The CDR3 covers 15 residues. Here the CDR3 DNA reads TGTGCCAGCAGTTACGGTGGGACAGGAAGTGAAAAACTGTTTTTT. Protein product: CASSYGGTGSEKLFF.

The CDR3 sequence is CASSIPEAKNIQYF. As DNA, the CDR3 is TGTGCCAGCAGCATACCCGAGGCCAAAAACATTCAGTACTTC. The V gene is TRBV28, the J gene TRBJ2-4; no definite D call. Trimming removed 6 bases from V and 1 base from J, with 10 bases in between. There are 14 residues in the CDR3. CDR1 MDHEN and CDR2 SYDVKM come from the germline V gene.

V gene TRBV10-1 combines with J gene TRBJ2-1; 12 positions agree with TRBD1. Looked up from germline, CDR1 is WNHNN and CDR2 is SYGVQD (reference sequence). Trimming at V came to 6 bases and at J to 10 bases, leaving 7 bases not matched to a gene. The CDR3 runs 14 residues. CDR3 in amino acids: CASSGGQGAGEQFF. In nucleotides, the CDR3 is TGCGCCAGCAGCGGGGGACAGGGGGCAGGGGAGCAGTTCTTC.

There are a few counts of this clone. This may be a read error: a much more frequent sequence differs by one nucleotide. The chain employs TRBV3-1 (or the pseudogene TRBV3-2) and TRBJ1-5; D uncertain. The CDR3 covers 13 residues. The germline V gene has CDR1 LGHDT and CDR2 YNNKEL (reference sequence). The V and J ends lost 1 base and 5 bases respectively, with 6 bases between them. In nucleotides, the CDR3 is TGTGCCAGCAGCCAAGGGCCCGATCAGCCCCAGCATTTT. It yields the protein CASSQGPDQPQHF.

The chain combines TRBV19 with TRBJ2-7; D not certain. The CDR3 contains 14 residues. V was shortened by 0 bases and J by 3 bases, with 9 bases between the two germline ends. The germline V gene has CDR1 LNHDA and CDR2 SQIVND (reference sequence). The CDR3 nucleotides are TGTGCCAGTAGTATAGACACCACTCACTACGAGCAGTACTTC. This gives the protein CASSIDTTHYEQYF.

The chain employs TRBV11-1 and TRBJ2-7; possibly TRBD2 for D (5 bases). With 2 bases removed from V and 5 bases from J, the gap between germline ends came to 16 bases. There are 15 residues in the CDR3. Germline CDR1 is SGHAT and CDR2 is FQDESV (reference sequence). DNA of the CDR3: TGTGCCAGCAGCTTATCGAGGACTGGGTGGGACGAGCAGTACTTC. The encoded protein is CASSLSRTGWDEQYF.

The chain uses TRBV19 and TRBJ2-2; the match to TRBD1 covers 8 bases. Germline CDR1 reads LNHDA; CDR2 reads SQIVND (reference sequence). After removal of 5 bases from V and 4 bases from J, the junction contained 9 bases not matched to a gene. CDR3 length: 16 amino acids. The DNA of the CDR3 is TGTGCCAGTAGTTCACCCCCGGGACAGGCCACCGGGGAGCTGTTTTTT. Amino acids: CASSSPPGQATGELFF.

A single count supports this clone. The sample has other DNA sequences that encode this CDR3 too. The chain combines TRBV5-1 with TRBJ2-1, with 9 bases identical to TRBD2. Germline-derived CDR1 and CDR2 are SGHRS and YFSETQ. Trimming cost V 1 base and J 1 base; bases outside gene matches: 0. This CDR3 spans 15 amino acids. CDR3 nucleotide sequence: TGCGCCAGCAGCTTGCTAGCGGGATCCTACAATGAGCAGTTCTTC. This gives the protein CASSLLAGSYNEQFF.

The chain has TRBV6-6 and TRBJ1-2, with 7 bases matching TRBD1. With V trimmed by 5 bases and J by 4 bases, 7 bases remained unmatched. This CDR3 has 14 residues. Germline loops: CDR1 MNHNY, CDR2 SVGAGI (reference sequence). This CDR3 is CASSPPGQTYGYTF. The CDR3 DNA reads TGTGCCAGCAGTCCCCCGGGACAGACCTATGGCTACACCTTC.